The 21 T cell receptor beta chains below were found in one sample sequenced in a study of identical twins. TCRdb analysed the 5' RACE reads with MiXCR anew, one entry per CDR3 protein. The data contain about 520,000 distinct CDR3 sequences, around 20% of them seen just once; the ten biggest clones take up about 0.91%. Another study also made use of these data, one on T cells expressing NK-cell markers.

Material: CD4+ T cells sorted from blood. The receptors come from a woman between 18 and 30 years old in good health.

This rearrangement joins TRBV11-2 to TRBJ2-1, with TRBD2 as a possible D gene (6 bases). Germline lookup yields CDR1 SGHAT and CDR2 FQNNGV. CDR3 length: 14 residues. V was trimmed by 5 bases and J by 4 bases, leaving 12 bases between them. The CDR3 DNA sequence: TGTGCCAGCAGCCCCGGGAGCGTTTACAATGAGCAGTTCTTC. The encoded protein is CASSPGSVYNEQFF.

This clonotype was recorded at least ten times. This chain links TRBV6-6 with TRBJ2-2; unclear D gene. V lost 10 bases and J lost 0, with 9 bases in between. This CDR3 comprises 13 residues. Germline V gene lookup returns CDR1 MNHNY and CDR2 SVGAGI (reference sequence). CDR3: CATAETNTGELFF. The CDR3 DNA sequence: TGTGCCACCGCGGAAACGAACACCGGGGAGCTGTTTTTT.

This clonotype has more than one count but fewer than ten. One end of the junction is discordant with germline, which a read error may explain. The J gene is TRBJ2-3, the V gene TRBV5-4, with a weak D call TRBD2 (5 bases). The CDR3 has 12 amino acids. CDR1 SGHNT and CDR2 YYREEE come from the germline V gene (reference sequence). CDR3 protein: CASSLGSSPRDF. The CDR3 nucleotides are TGTGCCAGCAGCTTAGGGTCTAGCCCCCGGGATTTT.

The chain links TRBV6-5 to TRBJ2-3, with D possibly TRBD1 on 5 matching bases. This CDR3 region has 14 residues. V was shortened by 0 bases and J by 5 bases, with 9 bases between the two germline ends. Germline V gene sequence: CDR1 MNHEY, CDR2 SVGAGI. The chain's CDR3 is CASSYSAGQDTQYF. The DNA for the CDR3 is TGTGCCAGCAGTTACTCAGCAGGGCAAGATACGCAGTATTTT.

This chain links TRBV27 with TRBJ1-2; 7 bases map to TRBD1. Germline V lookup: CDR1 MNHEY, CDR2 SMNVEV (reference sequence). The junction had 8 bases not matched to a gene; V was cut back by 5 bases and J by 5 bases. CDR3 length: 14 residues. CDR3 in amino acids: CASSPGQPGYGYTF. The CDR3 DNA reads TGTGCCAGCAGTCCGGGACAGCCGGGATATGGCTACACCTTC.

The chain couples TRBV6-2 or TRBV6-3 to TRBJ2-1, with TRBD2 as a possible D gene (5 bases). CDR1 is MNHEY, CDR2 SVGEGT, per germline. The ends were cut back, 6 bases at V and 9 bases at J, with 15 bases in the middle. This CDR3 comprises 13 residues. The CDR3 loop reads CASSHGSRGEQFF. The CDR3, as DNA: TGTGCCAGCAGCCATGGCTCACGGGGTGAGCAGTTCTTC.

This clonotype was picked up one time. The chain links TRBV7-9 to TRBJ2-4, with D perhaps TRBD1 or TRBD2 (6 bases each). The germline V gene encodes CDR1 SEHNR and CDR2 FQNEAQ (reference sequence). The CDR3 is 16 amino acids. Trimming removed 5 bases at V and 0 bases at J, with 14 bases between. DNA for the CDR3: TGTGCCAGCAGCCTAGGGGGGACCAGAGCCAAAAACATTCAGTACTTC. Translated: CASSLGGTRAKNIQYF.

This clonotype was seen more than once but under ten times. The chain has TRBV12-5 and TRBJ1-1; D uncertain. The V end was cut by 2 bases, the J end by 1 base, with 5 bases between. Germline-derived CDR1 and CDR2 are LGHNT and FRNRAP. There are 13 residues in the CDR3. Here the CDR3 reads CASGLRQNTEAFF. The CDR3 bases are TGTGCTAGTGGTTTGCGTCAGAACACTGAAGCTTTCTTT.

This clonotype was observed a handful of times. The chain recombines TRBV6-1 with TRBJ2-5, with D tentatively TRBD2 (5 bases). With 0 bases removed from V and 13 bases from J, the gap between germline ends came to 15 bases. The CDR3 sequence is 13 residues long. Looked up from germline, CDR1 is MNHNS and CDR2 is SASEGT. DNA of the CDR3: TGTGCCAGCAGTGAAGCGCTTCGGAGGCGGCGGTACTTC. It translates to CASSEALRRRRYF.

In this sample, this clonotype turned up many times. V and J are TRBV6-1 and TRBJ1-6; TRBD1 agrees at 9 bases. The CDR3 spans 14 residues. Germline V gene lookup returns CDR1 MNHNS and CDR2 SASEGT. V trimming: 6 bases; J trimming: 9 bases; junction bases outside the gene matches: 6. CDR3 sequence: CASRTGQGGSPLHF. CDR3 coding DNA: TGTGCCAGCAGAACGGGACAGGGAGGTTCACCCCTCCACTTT.

This clonotype was seen only a few times. This sequence joins TRBV5-5 and TRBJ2-1; TRBD1 or TRBD2 may be the D gene (6 bases each). Germline V gives CDR1 SGHKS, CDR2 YYEKEE (reference sequence). With 0 bases removed from V and 9 bases from J, the gap between germline ends came to 16 bases. The CDR3 runs 15 residues. The CDR3 nucleotides are TGTGCCAGCAGCTTGGAGGGGGTGACTAGTGGTGAGCAGTTCTTC. Amino acid sequence: CASSLEGVTSGEQFF. The full variable domain, with the rest looked up from reference TRBV5-5 and TRBJ2-1, is DAGVTQSPTHLIKTRGQQVTLRCSPISGHKSVSWYQQVLGQGPQFIFQYYEKEERGRGNFPDRFSARQFPNYSSELNVNALLLGDSALYLCASSLEGVTSGEQFFGPGTRLTVL.

This clonotype showed up just a few times. The CDR3 sequence: CASHNPTRGALNTEAFF. The CDR3 nucleotides are TGTGCATCCCACAACCCGACCCGGGGGGCCTTGAACACTGAAGCTTTCTTT. V is TRBV12-3 or TRBV12-4 and J is TRBJ1-1, with D tentatively TRBD1 (6 bases). The CDR3 is 17 amino acids.

The table lists this clonotype with many counts. The chain employs TRBV6-1 and TRBJ2-3, with 8 positions matching TRBD2. The CDR3 length is 16 residues. The V segment lost 3 bases and the J segment 11 bases; nucleotides outside the gene matches: 16. Germline CDR1 and CDR2: MNHNS and SASEGT. The CDR3 bases are TGTGCCAGCAGTGACCGCTCAGCGGGAGCTCCACAAGGGCAGTATTTT. This sequence encodes CASSDRSAGAPQGQYF.

This clonotype appeared a few times. The V and J genes are TRBV7-2 and TRBJ2-1; D gene ambiguous. The CDR3 consists of 16 residues. The germline V gene has CDR1 SGHTA and CDR2 FQGNSA. V was pared by 4 bases and J by 4 bases, with 17 bases between. CDR3 nucleotide sequence: TGTGCCAGCAGCTCACTGACCCGACTCAAATACAATGAGCAGTTCTTC. Translation gives CASSSLTRLKYNEQFF.

There are a few counts of this clonotype. The chain links TRBV11-2 to TRBJ1-6; no definite D call. CDR3 length equals 11 residues. Germline V gene data show CDR1 as SGHAT and CDR2 as FQNNGV. The ends were cut back, 5 bases at V and 7 bases at J, with 3 bases in the middle. The CDR3 DNA reads TGTGCCAGCAGCGAGAATTCACCCCTCCACTTT. This encodes CASSENSPLHF.

V is TRBV29-1 and J is TRBJ1-6, with D possibly matching TRBD1 (6 bases). Germline V CDR1 and CDR2: SQVTM, ANQGSEA. V dropped 6 bases and J dropped 9 bases, with 18 bases sitting between them. This CDR3 contains 14 residues. Written as DNA, the CDR3 is TGCAGCGTCCAATTCACAGGGATAGGTTCACCCCTCCACTTT. Protein: CSVQFTGIGSPLHF.

The chain links TRBV6-1 to TRBJ1-5; 7 bases are a match to TRBD1. This CDR3 comprises 16 residues. Germline V gene sequence: CDR1 MNHNS, CDR2 SASEGT. The V gene end was trimmed by 6 bases and the J gene end by 4 bases; junction bases not matched to a gene: 12. The CDR3 DNA reads TGTGCCAGCAGCCCAGGGACAGCGAATATGAATCAGCCCCAGCATTTT. Its translation: CASSPGTANMNQPQHF.

Notes on this clonotype: At one end, the junction sequence differs from germline, possibly due to a read error. The rearrangement links TRBV20-1 to TRBJ1-4; D is undetermined. The CDR3 loop spans 16 amino acids. From germline, CDR1 is DFQATT and CDR2 SNEGSKA (reference sequence). In DNA form, the CDR3 reads TGCCGTGCACCATCCATCACAGCGGCAACTAATGAAAAACTGTTTTTT. As protein: CRAPSITAATNEKLFF.

The CDR3 coding sequence is TGTGCCAGCCGACTAGCGGGAGCGGCCGGGGAGCTGTTTTTT. Protein: CASRLAGAAGELFF. The rearrangement joins TRBV6-2 or TRBV6-3 to TRBJ2-2; the match to TRBD2 covers 12 bases. The CDR3 is 14 amino acids. CDR1 is MNHEY and CDR2 is SVGEGT in the germline V gene. The junction had 4 bases not matched to a gene; V was cut back by 8 bases and J by 6 bases.

The chain couples TRBV12-3 or TRBV12-4 to TRBJ1-2; TRBD1 is a possible D gene (6 bases). This CDR3 spans 12 amino acids. V was pared by 5 bases and J by 7 bases, with 11 bases between. In DNA, the CDR3 is TGTGCCAGCAGTAGACAGGCGGGTGGCTACACCTTC. This sequence encodes CASSRQAGGYTF.

This clonotype was found a few times. The chain uses TRBV29-1 and TRBJ2-3; D is possibly TRBD2 (5 bases). CDR3 length: 14 amino acids. Trimming removed 2 bases at V and 1 base at J, with 10 bases between. Germline V lookup: CDR1 SQVTM, CDR2 ANQGSEA. CDR3 nucleotides: TGCAGCGTTGAACTTGGAGCGGGCACAGATACGCAGTATTTT. Its translation is CSVELGAGTDTQYF.